The sequence of this TCR beta chain was determined in a study of PD-L1 blockade in urothelial cancer. Assay used: immunoSEQ multiplex PCR; TCRdb lists only in-frame clones, some missing. The top ten hold over 9% of the sample, which has tens of thousands of clones, about nine tenths seen once. V was clipped by 0 bases and J by 2 bases, with 12 bases between them. The CDR3 totals 15 residues. Germline CDR1 is SGDLS and CDR2 is YYNGEE. The time point was: peripheral blood 6 weeks after treatment start. Sequenced here: PBMCs, sampled around atezolizumab (anti-PD-L1) treatment. This sequence originates from a man aged 55 to 70 with urothelial cancer. V is TRBV9 and J is TRBJ2-7; no clear D gene. In DNA form, the CDR3 reads TGTGCCAGCAGCGTAGATTTGGGCAGGACCTACGAGCAGTACTTC. This gives the protein CASSVDLGRTYEQYF.